Presented here are 26 T cell receptor beta chains from one specimen sequenced in a study of PD-L1 blockade in urothelial cancer. Time point defined: peripheral blood 6 weeks after treatment start. Sequencing used immunoSEQ multiplex PCR; TCRdb keeps in-frame clones, though not all of them. The table lists around 62,000 clones, roughly 86% of them singletons. The sequencing here drew on PBMCs, taken around atezolizumab (anti-PD-L1) treatment. The receptors were sampled from a man aged 55 to 70 with urothelial cancer.

The genes are TRBV6-4 and TRBJ2-7; 7 nucleotides agree with TRBD1. After removal of 7 bases from V and 6 bases from J, the junction contained 12 bases not matched to a gene. The length of the CDR3 is 14 residues. Germline V gene lookup returns CDR1 MRHNA and CDR2 SNTAGT. The CDR3 reads CASKRETGTLEQYF. In DNA, the CDR3 is TGTGCCAGCAAACGAGAGACAGGGACCCTCGAGCAGTACTTC.

This rearrangement joins TRBV19 to TRBJ1-1, with D maybe TRBD1 (6 bases). Germline CDR1 and CDR2: LNHDA and SQIVND (reference sequence). The CDR3 loop spans 14 amino acids. V lost 5 bases and J lost 7, with 17 bases in between. The CDR3 DNA follows: TGTGCCAGTAGTTACCGACAGGTACCGTTTGAAGCTTTCTTT. This gives the protein CASSYRQVPFEAFF.

The rearrangement uses TRBV27 and TRBJ2-7; maybe TRBD1 (6 bases). In germline, CDR1 is MNHEY, CDR2 SMNVEV (reference sequence). Between the trimmed V and J ends, which lost 3 bases and 3 bases, there was a span of 12 bases. The CDR3 spans 14 residues. CDR3 DNA: TGTGCCAGCAGTTTCGGAGGACAGAACTACGAGCAGTACTTC. Translating gives CASSFGGQNYEQYF.

The V and J genes are TRBV7-2 and TRBJ2-7, with D hard to call. Between the trimmed V and J ends, which lost 5 bases and 9 bases, there was a span of 17 bases. Germline CDR1 and CDR2: SGHTA and FQGNSA. This CDR3 is built from 13 residues. The DNA for the CDR3 is TGTGCCAGCAGCCCCGAAGCGAGTCCAAGGCAGTACTTC. Its translation is CASSPEASPRQYF.

The chain recombines TRBV7-3 with TRBJ2-1; D is unresolved. The V end lost 5 bases, the J end lost 10 bases, and 15 bases lay between the germline ends. CDR3 length: 13 amino acids. CDR1 and CDR2 from the germline V gene are SGHTA and FQGTGA. The CDR3 protein is CASSTYTGNEQFF. The CDR3, as DNA: TGTGCCAGCAGCACCTATACTGGTAACGAGCAGTTCTTC.

The chain combines TRBV7-9 with TRBJ2-7; TRBD2 aligns across 12 bases. The trim removed 1 base at V and 0 bases at J, leaving 4 bases unmatched. Germline CDR1 reads SEHNR; CDR2 reads FQNEAQ (reference sequence). The CDR3 is 17 residues long. The CDR3 nucleotides are TGTGCCAGCAGCTTAGGGACTAGCGGGACGAGCTCCTACGAGCAGTACTTC. Its protein product is CASSLGTSGTSSYEQYF.

This clone has just one count. The V gene is TRBV15, the J gene TRBJ2-1; 8 bases align to TRBD1. The CDR3 totals 14 residues. V dropped 3 bases and J dropped 7; count of bases not matched to a gene: 5. Germline V lookup: CDR1 LNHNV, CDR2 YYDKDF (reference sequence). CDR3 region: CATSSRDRGNEQFF. The CDR3 DNA is TGTGCCACCAGCAGTCGTGACAGGGGAAATGAGCAGTTCTTC.

V gene TRBV29-1 combines with J gene TRBJ2-7; 8 bases map to TRBD1. CDR3 length: 15 residues. Germline CDR1 is SQVTM and CDR2 is ANQGSEA. The V segment lost 2 bases and the J segment 7 bases; nucleotides outside the gene matches: 13. CDR3 DNA: TGCAGCGTTGAACCCCGACAGGGGAAACCGGGGGAGCAGTACTTC. Protein: CSVEPRQGKPGEQYF.

The J gene is TRBJ2-6, the V gene TRBV7-9; 8 bases agree with TRBD2. The CDR3 runs to 18 residues. CDR1 is SEHNR, CDR2 FQNEAQ, per germline (reference sequence). The J segment lost 1 base and the V segment lost 5 bases, leaving 10 bases of the junction unmatched. For the CDR3, the DNA is TGTGCCAGCAGCCCCAGGGGACTAGTTCGTTCTGGGGCCAACGTCCTGACTTTC. The encoded protein is CASSPRGLVRSGANVLTF.

The chain is built from TRBV28 and TRBJ2-1; TRBD2 agrees at 9 bases. Germline V gene lookup returns CDR1 MDHEN and CDR2 SYDVKM. V gave up 6 bases and J gave up 8 bases; unmatched junction bases: 14. This CDR3 comprises 16 residues. The CDR3 here is CASSDPGGRALDEQFF. The CDR3 coding sequence is TGTGCCAGCAGCGATCCAGGCGGGAGGGCCTTGGATGAGCAGTTCTTC.

DNA of the CDR3: TGTGCCAGCAGAGTACTAGGGTCGGTGGAAAAACTGTTTTTT. The encoded protein is CASRVLGSVEKLFF. The J gene is TRBJ1-4, the V gene TRBV2, with D unresolved. The V and J ends lost 6 bases and 8 bases respectively, with 16 bases between them. In germline, CDR1 is SNHLY, CDR2 FYNNEI. The CDR3 has 14 amino acids. Based on the CDR3 plus reference TRBV2 and TRBJ1-4, the full variable domain is EPEVTQTPSHQVTQMGQEVILRCVPISNHLYFYWYRQILGQKVEFLVSFYNNEISEKSEIFDDQFSVERPDGSNFTLKIRSTKLEDSAMYFCASRVLGSVEKLFFGSGTQLSVL.

The V gene is TRBV18, the J gene TRBJ1-1, with D possibly TRBD1 on 6 matching bases. Trimming stripped 4 bases from V and 4 bases from J, with 13 bases between. The CDR3 is 14 amino acids. CDR1 KGHSH and CDR2 LQKENI come from the germline V gene. The CDR3 is CASSQEQGFTEAFF. CDR3 bases: TGTGCCAGCTCACAGGAACAGGGTTTCACTGAAGCTTTCTTT.

The V call is TRBV5-1, the J call TRBJ2-5; D might be TRBD1 (6 bases). Trimming removed 3 bases from V and 1 base from J, with 16 bases in between. The CDR3 consists of 16 residues. Germline V CDR1 and CDR2: SGHRS, YFSETQ. The CDR3 region is CASSSNPGQSQETQYF. As DNA, the CDR3 is TGCGCCAGCAGCTCCAATCCGGGACAATCCCAAGAGACCCAGTACTTC.

The CDR3 region is CASSRDNPSSGGNTIYF. DNA for the CDR3: TGTGCCAGCAGCAGGGACAACCCATCTTCGGGAGGAAACACCATATATTTT. The chain joins TRBV7-8 to TRBJ1-3; perhaps TRBD1 as D (6 bases). The CDR3 extends over 17 amino acids. The germline V gene encodes CDR1 SGHVS and CDR2 FQNEAQ. V lost 5 bases to trimming and J lost 4 bases, with 21 bases between them. Filled out from reference TRBV7-8 and TRBJ1-3, the complete variable domain reads GAGVSQSPRYKVAKRGQDVALRCDPISGHVSLFWYQQALGQGPEFLTYFQNEAQLDKSGLPSDRFFAERPEGSVSTLKIQRTQQEDSAVYLCASSRDNPSSGGNTIYFGEGSWLTVV.

The chain combines TRBV6-1 with TRBJ2-7; D might be TRBD1 (6 bases). The CDR3 has 14 amino acids. The ends were cut back, 4 bases at V and 2 bases at J, with 12 bases in the middle. Germline CDR1 and CDR2: MNHNS and SASEGT. Written as DNA, the CDR3 is TGTGCCAGCAGTGCCCTGACAGGACCCTACGAGCAGTACTTC. This codes for CASSALTGPYEQYF.

The chain combines TRBV2 with TRBJ1-5; D uncertain. Germline loops: CDR1 SNHLY, CDR2 FYNNEI. The CDR3 loop spans 13 amino acids. V lost 2 bases, J lost 4 bases, and 6 bases lay in between. CDR3 nucleotide sequence: TGTGCCAGCAGTGAACGCAGAAATCAGCCCCAGCATTTT. Translating it yields CASSERRNQPQHF.

V is TRBV7-2 and J is TRBJ2-7, with D maybe TRBD1 (6 bases). Germline V gene sequence: CDR1 SGHTA, CDR2 FQGNSA. CDR3 length: 14 amino acids. V dropped 5 bases and J dropped 2 bases, with 13 bases sitting between them. The CDR3 bases are TGTGCCAGCAGCCTGGGGACAAATACCTACGAGCAGTACTTC. Translating gives CASSLGTNTYEQYF.

The J gene is TRBJ2-3, the V gene TRBV9, with a possible D match to TRBD2 (5 bases). Germline V gene sequence: CDR1 SGDLS, CDR2 YYNGEE. The CDR3 totals 16 residues. V was trimmed by 0 bases and J by 4 bases, leaving 15 bases between them. CDR3 nucleotides: TGTGCCAGCAGCGTAGGAGCGGCTAGCATATCAGATACGCAGTATTTT. It specifies CASSVGAASISDTQYF.

CDR3 nucleotide sequence: TGTGCCAGCAGCCCAGGGGCAGCGGGAGCCCCCGATACGCAGTATTTT. Protein: CASSPGAAGAPDTQYF. This rearrangement joins TRBV7-2 to TRBJ2-3; TRBD2 agrees at 8 bases. The CDR3 spans 16 residues. J gave up 6 bases and V 5 bases, and 13 bases lay outside the gene matches. Looked up from germline, CDR1 is SGHTA and CDR2 is FQGNSA.

This clone appeared a few times. V gene TRBV4-1 combines with J gene TRBJ2-7, with 10 bases lining up with TRBD1. Germline V gene data show CDR1 as MGHRA and CDR2 as YSYEKL. V dropped 1 base and J dropped 6; count of bases not matched to a gene: 12. CDR3 length equals 17 residues. The CDR3 DNA is TGCGCCAGCAGCCAAGCTTACCCATCGACAGGGGGCGTCGAGCAGTACTTC. Protein sequence: CASSQAYPSTGGVEQYF.

The chain uses TRBV5-1 and TRBJ2-4; the match to TRBD2 covers 8 bases. The CDR3 runs to 16 residues. V gave up 0 bases and J gave up 5 bases; unmatched junction bases: 7. Germline CDR1 reads SGHRS; CDR2 reads YFSETQ. CDR3 residues: CASSLAGGVIENIQYF. The DNA for the CDR3 is TGCGCCAGCAGCTTGGCGGGAGGGGTAATTGAAAACATTCAGTACTTC.

This chain links TRBV18 with TRBJ2-1, with 9 positions matching TRBD2. The CDR3 totals 14 residues. The V segment lost 5 bases and the J segment 8 bases; nucleotides outside the gene matches: 7. The germline V gene encodes CDR1 KGHSH and CDR2 LQKENI. The CDR3 sequence is CASSIGGGADEQFF. Here the CDR3 DNA reads TGTGCCAGCTCAATCGGCGGGGGGGCAGATGAGCAGTTCTTC. Full variable domain (outside the CDR3, taken from reference TRBV18 and TRBJ2-1): NAGVMQNPRHLVRRRGQEARLRCSPMKGHSHVYWYRQLPEEGLKFMVYLQKENIIDESGMPKERFSAEFPKEGPSILRIQQVVRGDSAAYFCASSIGGGADEQFFGPGTRLTVL.

The chain links TRBV6-5 to TRBJ2-2, with 10 bases fitting TRBD2. There are 16 residues in the CDR3. Trimming removed 2 bases from V and 6 bases from J; junction bases left unmatched: 6. CDR1 and CDR2 from the germline V gene are MNHEY and SVGAGI. CDR3 loop: CASSYGLAGVAGELFF. For the CDR3, the DNA is TGTGCCAGCAGTTACGGGCTAGCGGGAGTAGCCGGGGAGCTGTTTTTT.

The chain links TRBV4-1 to TRBJ1-5, with TRBD1 matching over 7 bases. The CDR3 consists of 17 residues. Trimming cost V 1 base and J 1 base; bases outside gene matches: 7. CDR1 is MGHRA and CDR2 is YSYEKL in the germline V gene. The CDR3 DNA reads as TGCGCCAGCAGCCAAGGGGCCGGGACAGAAAGCAATCAGCCCCAGCATTTT. Its protein product is CASSQGAGTESNQPQHF.

This clone was observed once. The chain joins TRBV5-1 to TRBJ1-1; perhaps TRBD1 as D (6 bases). CDR3 length: 15 residues. Germline CDR1 is SGHRS and CDR2 is YFSETQ. The V end was cut by 4 bases, the J end by 0 bases, with 13 bases between. CDR3 nucleotide sequence: TGCGCCAGCAGCGGGTCGGGGGGCATGAACACTGAAGCTTTCTTT. Protein product: CASSGSGGMNTEAFF.

This clone was observed a handful of times. The J gene is TRBJ2-1, the V gene TRBV7-9, with 15 bases identical to TRBD2. CDR1 and CDR2 (germline): SEHNR, FQNEAQ (reference sequence). The CDR3 runs to 19 residues. V was clipped by 4 bases and J by 4 bases; unmatched bases: 11. The CDR3 region is CASSSGPGLAGGSYNEQFF. CDR3 in DNA: TGTGCCAGCAGCTCAGGCCCGGGACTAGCGGGAGGTTCTTACAATGAGCAGTTCTTC.